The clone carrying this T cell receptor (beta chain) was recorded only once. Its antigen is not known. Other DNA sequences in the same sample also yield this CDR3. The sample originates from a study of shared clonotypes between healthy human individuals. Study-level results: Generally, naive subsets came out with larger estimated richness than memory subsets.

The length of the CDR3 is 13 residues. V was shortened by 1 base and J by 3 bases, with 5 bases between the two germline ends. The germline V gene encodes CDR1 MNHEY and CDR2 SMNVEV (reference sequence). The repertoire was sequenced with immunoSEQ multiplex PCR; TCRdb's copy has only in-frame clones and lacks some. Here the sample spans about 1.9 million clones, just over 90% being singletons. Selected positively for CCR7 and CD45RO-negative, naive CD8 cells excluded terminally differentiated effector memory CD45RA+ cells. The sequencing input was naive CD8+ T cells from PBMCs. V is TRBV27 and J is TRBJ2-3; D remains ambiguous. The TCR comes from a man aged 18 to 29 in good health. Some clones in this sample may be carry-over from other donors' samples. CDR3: CASSLYRTDTQYF. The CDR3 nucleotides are TGTGCCAGCAGTTTATATAGGACAGATACGCAGTATTTT.